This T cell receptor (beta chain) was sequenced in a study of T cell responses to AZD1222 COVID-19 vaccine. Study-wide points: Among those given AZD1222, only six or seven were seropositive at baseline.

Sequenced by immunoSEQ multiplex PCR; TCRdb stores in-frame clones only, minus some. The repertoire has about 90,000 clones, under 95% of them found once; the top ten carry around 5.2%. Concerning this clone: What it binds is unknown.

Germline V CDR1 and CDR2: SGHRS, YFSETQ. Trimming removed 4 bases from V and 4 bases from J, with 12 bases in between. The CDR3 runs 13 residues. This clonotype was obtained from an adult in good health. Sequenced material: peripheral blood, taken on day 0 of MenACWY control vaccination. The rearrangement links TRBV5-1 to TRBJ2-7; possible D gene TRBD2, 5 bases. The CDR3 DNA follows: TGCGCCAGCAGCCAATCCACGGGGTACGAGCAGTACTTC. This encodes CASSQSTGYEQYF. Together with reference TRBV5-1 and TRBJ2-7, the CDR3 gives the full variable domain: KAGVTQTPRYLIKTRGQQVTLSCSPISGHRSVSWYQQTPGQGLQFLFEYFSETQRNKGNFPGRFSGRQFSNSRSEMNVSTLELGDSALYLCASSQSTGYEQYFGPGTRLTVT.